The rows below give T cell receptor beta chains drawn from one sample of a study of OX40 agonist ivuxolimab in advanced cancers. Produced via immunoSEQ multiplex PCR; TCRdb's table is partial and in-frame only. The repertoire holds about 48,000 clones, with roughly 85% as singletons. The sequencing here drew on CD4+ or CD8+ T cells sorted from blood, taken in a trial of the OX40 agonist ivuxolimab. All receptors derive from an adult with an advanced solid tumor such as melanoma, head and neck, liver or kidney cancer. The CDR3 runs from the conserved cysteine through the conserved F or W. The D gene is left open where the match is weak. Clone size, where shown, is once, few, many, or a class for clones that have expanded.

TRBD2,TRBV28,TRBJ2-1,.,TGTGCCAGCCGCGCGGGAGGATCCTACAATGAGCAGTTCTTC,CASRAGGSYNEQFF
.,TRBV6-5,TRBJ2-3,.,TGTGCCAGCAGTTACTCAGGGACTAGCACAGATACGCAGTATTTT,CASSYSGTSTDTQYF
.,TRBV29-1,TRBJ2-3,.,TGCAGCGTTGTAGGAGGGGGCGCAGGCACAGATACGCAGTATTTT,CSVVGGGAGTDTQYF
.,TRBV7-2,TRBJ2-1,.,TGTGCCAGCAGCTTAATCCCCGGCTACAATGAGCAGTTCTTC,CASSLIPGYNEQFF
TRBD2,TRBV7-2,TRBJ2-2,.,TGTGCCAGCAGCTTAAACGGCGGGAGAATCACCGGGGAGCTGTTTTTT,CASSLNGGRITGELFF
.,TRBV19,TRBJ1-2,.,TGTGCCAGTAGCATCGGGGGAAACCTTAACTATGGCTACACCTTC,CASSIGGNLNYGYTF
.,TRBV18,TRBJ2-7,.,TGTGCCAGCTCACCCCTTTCAAACCACGAGCAGTACTTC,CASSPLSNHEQYF
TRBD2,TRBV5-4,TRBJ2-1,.,TGTGCCAGCAGCGCTTTGAGCGGGAGGGGTAACAATGAGCAGTTCTTC,CASSALSGRGNNEQFF
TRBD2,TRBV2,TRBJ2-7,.,TGTGCCAGCAGGGGCCTAGCGGATACCTACGAGCAGTACTTC,CASRGLADTYEQYF
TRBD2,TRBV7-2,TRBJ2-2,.,TGTGCCAGCAGCTTAGCGATGGGGGCGGGAGGGAACACCGGGGAGCTGTTTTTT,CASSLAMGAGGNTGELFF
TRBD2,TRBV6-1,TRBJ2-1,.,TGTGCCAGCTCCCCTGGTAGCGGGAGGGCCCGGGAGCAGTTCTTC,CASSPGSGRAREQFF
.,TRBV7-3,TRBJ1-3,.,TGTGCCAGCAGCTTAGAACCGGGGTCCTCTGGAAACACCATATATTTT,CASSLEPGSSGNTIYF
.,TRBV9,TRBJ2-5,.,TGTGCCAGCAGCCCCAACCCGGCCGGGGGGACCCAGTACTTC,CASSPNPAGGTQYF
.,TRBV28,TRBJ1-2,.,TGTGCCAGCGAAGCGTTTTCCCCCCCCAATGGCTACACCTTC,CASEAFSPPNGYTF
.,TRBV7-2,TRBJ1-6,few,TGTGCCAGCAGCTTGAATGGGCCATTAAATAATTCACCCCTCCACTTT,CASSLNGPLNNSPLHF
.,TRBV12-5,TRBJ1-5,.,TGTGCTAGTGGTTTGGCTCACGGGGGGGCTCGTCGGCCCCAGCATTTT,CASGLAHGGARRPQHF
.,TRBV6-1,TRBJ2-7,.,TGTGCCAGCGGACCCTTGGGCAGGGATGTAACCGAGCAGTACTTC,CASGPLGRDVTEQYF
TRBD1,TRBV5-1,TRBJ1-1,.,TGCGCCAGCAGCTTTACAGGGGGCGGGACTGAAGCTTTCTTT,CASSFTGGGTEAFF
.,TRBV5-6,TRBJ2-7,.,TGTGCCAGCAGCTTGGTAGGGGCCAACGAGCAGTACTTC,CASSLVGANEQYF
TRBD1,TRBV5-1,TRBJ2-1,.,TGCGCCAGCAGCTTATACCGGGACAGGGTTATGCGGGGAATGTACAATGAGCAGTTCTTC,CASSLYRDRVMRGMYNEQFF
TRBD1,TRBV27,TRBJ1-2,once,TGTGCCAGCAGTTTAATGGGACAGCCCCTCCTTACACTCTATGGCTACACCTTC,CASSLMGQPLLTLYGYTF
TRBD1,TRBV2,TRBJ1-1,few,TGTGCCAGCAGTGAATCAGGGGGCACTGAAGCTTTCTTT,CASSESGGTEAFF
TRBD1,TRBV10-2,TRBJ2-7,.,TGCGCCAGCACCACAGGGGGATACGAGCAGTACTTC,CASTTGGYEQYF
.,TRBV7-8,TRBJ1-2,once,TGTGCCAGCAGCTTAGGAAGGGGAAGGGATTGGGACTATGGCTACACCTTC,CASSLGRGRDWDYGYTF
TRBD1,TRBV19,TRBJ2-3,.,TGTGCCAGTAGTCGGACAGGGGCCTTAAGAGATACGCAGTATTTT,CASSRTGALRDTQYF
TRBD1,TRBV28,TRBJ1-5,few,TGTGCCAGCAGTCGGGACAGAACCAATCAGCCCCAGCATTTT,CASSRDRTNQPQHF